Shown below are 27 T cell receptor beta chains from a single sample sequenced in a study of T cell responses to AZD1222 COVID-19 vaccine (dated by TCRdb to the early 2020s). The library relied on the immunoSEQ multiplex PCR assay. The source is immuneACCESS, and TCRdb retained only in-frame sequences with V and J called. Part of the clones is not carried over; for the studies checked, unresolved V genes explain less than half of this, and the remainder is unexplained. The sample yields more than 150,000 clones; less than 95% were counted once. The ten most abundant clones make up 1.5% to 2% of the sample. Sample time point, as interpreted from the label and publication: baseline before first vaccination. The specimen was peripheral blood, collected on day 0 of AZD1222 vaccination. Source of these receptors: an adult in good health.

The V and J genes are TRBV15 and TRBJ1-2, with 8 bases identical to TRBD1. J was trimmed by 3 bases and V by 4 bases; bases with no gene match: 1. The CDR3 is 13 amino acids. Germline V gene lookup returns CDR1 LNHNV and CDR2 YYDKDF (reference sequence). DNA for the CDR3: TGTGCCACCAGCATACAGGGGGACTATGGCTACACCTTC. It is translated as CATSIQGDYGYTF.

The DNA of the CDR3 is TGTGCCAGCAGCCCACGGTTGGGTCAGCCCCAGCATTTT. Translated, it gives CASSPRLGQPQHF. The chain uses TRBV3-1 (or the pseudogene TRBV3-2) and TRBJ1-5; D is uncertain. This CDR3 contains 13 residues. Germline V gene data show CDR1 as LGHDT and CDR2 as YNNKEL (reference sequence). The V and J ends lost 4 bases and 6 bases respectively, with 10 bases between them.

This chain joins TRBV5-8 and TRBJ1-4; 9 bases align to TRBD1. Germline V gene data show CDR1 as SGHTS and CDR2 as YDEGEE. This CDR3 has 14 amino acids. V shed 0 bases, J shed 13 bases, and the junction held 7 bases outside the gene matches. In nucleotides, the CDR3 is TGTGCCAGCAGCTTGGACAGGGGGCGTAGCAGACTGTTTTTT. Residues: CASSLDRGRSRLFF.

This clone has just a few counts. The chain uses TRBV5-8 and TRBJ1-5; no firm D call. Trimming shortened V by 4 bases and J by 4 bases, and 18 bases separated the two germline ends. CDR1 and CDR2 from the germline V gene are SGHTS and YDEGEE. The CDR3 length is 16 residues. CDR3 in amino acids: CASSPGRLVTNQPQHF. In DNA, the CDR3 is TGTGCCAGCAGCCCGGGAAGACTGGTTACGAATCAGCCCCAGCATTTT.

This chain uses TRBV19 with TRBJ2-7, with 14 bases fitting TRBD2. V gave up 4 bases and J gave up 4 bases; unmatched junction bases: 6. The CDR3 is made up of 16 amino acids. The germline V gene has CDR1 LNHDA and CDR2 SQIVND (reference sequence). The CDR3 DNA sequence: TGTGCCAGTAGTACGGGACTAGCGGGAGATGGTTACGAGCAGTACTTC. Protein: CASSTGLAGDGYEQYF.

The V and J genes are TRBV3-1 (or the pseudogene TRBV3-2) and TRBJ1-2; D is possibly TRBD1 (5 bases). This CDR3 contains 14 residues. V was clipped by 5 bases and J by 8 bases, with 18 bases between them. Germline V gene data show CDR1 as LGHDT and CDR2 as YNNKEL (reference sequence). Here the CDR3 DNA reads TGTGCCAGCAGCGACGAAACAGGATCTCAAGGCTACACCTTC. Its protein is CASSDETGSQGYTF.

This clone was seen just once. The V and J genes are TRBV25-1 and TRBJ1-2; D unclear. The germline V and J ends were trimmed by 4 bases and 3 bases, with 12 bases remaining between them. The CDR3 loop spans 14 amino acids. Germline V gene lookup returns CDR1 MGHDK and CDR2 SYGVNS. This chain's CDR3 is CASSGPSVDYGYTF. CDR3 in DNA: TGTGCCAGCAGTGGACCCTCTGTCGACTATGGCTACACCTTC.

The CDR3 sequence is CASSDLIGQSNEKLFF. CDR3 coding DNA: TGTGCCAGCAGTGACCTCATCGGGCAAAGTAATGAAAAACTGTTTTTT. V and J are TRBV6-1 and TRBJ1-4; D gene ambiguous. V lost 3 bases and J lost 4, with 15 bases in between. The germline V gene has CDR1 MNHNS and CDR2 SASEGT. This CDR3 is 16 amino acids long.

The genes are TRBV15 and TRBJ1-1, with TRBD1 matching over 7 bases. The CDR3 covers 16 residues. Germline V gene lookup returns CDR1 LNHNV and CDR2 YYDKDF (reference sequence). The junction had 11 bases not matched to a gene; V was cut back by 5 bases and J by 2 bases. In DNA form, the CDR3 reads TGTGCCACCAGCGGAATAAGGGACAGACCTAACACTGAAGCTTTCTTT. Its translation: CATSGIRDRPNTEAFF.

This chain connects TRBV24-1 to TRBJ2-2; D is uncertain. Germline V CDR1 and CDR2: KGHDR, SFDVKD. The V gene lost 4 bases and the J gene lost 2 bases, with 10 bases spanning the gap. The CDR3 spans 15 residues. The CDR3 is CATSDPYRNTGELFF. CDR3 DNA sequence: TGTGCCACCAGTGACCCTTACAGAAACACCGGGGAGCTGTTTTTT.

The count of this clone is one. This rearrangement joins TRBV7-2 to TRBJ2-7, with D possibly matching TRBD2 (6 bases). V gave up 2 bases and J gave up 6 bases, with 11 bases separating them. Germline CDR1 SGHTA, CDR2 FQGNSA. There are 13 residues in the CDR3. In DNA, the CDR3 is TGTGCCAGCAGCTTATATTCCGGGAGCGAGCAGTACTTC. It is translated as CASSLYSGSEQYF.

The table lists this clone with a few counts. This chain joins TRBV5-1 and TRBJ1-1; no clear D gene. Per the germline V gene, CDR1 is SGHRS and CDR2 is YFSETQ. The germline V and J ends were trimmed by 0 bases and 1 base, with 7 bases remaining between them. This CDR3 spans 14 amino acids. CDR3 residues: CASSLGIQNTEAFF. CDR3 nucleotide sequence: TGCGCCAGCAGCTTGGGGATTCAGAACACTGAAGCTTTCTTT.

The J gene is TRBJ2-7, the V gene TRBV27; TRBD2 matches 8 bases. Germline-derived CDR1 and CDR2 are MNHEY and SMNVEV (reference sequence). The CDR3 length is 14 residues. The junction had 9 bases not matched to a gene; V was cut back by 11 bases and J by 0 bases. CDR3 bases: TGTGCCGCGGGGGGACAAGGGGACTCCTACGAGCAGTACTTC. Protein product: CAAGGQGDSYEQYF.

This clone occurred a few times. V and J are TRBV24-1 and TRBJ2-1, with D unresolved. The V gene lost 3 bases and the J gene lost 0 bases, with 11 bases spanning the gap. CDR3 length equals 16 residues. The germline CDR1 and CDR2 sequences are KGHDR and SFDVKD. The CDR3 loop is CATSDTIVSSYNEQFF. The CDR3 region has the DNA TGTGCCACCAGTGATACAATCGTAAGCTCCTACAATGAGCAGTTCTTC.

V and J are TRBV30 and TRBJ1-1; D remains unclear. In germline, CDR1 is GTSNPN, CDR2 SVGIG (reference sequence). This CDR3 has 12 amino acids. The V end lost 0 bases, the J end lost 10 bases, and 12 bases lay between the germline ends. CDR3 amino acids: CAWSVSPDRAFF. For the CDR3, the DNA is TGTGCCTGGAGTGTATCGCCCGACCGAGCTTTCTTT. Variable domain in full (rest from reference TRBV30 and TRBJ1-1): SQTIHQWPATLVQPVGSPLSLECTVEGTSNPNLYWYRQAAGRGLQLLFYSVGIGQISSEVPQNLSASRPQDRQFILSSKKLLLSDSGFYLCAWSVSPDRAFFGQGTRLTVV.

The CDR3 bases are TGTGCCAGCAGTCCCGATGACATCAAGGGGGATTGGGTGCAGTACTTC. Amino acids: CASSPDDIKGDWVQYF. J is TRBJ2-7 and V is TRBV27; tentative D call: TRBD1 (6 bases). The length of the CDR3 is 16 residues. The V end lost 5 bases, the J end lost 9 bases, and 26 bases lay between the germline ends. Germline CDR1 is MNHEY and CDR2 is SMNVEV (reference sequence).

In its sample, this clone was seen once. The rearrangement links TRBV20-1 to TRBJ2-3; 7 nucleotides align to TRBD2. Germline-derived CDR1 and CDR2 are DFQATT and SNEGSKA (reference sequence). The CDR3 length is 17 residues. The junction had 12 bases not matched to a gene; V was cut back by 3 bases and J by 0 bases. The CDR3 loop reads CSASLWGSGSSTDTQYF. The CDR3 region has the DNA TGCAGTGCTAGTTTATGGGGTAGCGGGTCTAGCACAGATACGCAGTATTTT.

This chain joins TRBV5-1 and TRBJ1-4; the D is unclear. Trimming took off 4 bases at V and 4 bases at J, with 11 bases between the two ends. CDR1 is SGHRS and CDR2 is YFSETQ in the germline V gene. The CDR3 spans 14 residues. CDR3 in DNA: TGCGCCAGCAGCCTTGGCACGCGTAATGAAAAACTGTTTTTT. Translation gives CASSLGTRNEKLFF.

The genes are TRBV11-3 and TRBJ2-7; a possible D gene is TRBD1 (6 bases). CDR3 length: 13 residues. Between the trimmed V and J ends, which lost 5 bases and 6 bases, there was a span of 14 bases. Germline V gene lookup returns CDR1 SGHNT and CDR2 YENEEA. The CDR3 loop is CASSARGGSEQYF. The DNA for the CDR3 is TGTGCCAGCAGCGCGAGAGGGGGATCCGAGCAGTACTTC.

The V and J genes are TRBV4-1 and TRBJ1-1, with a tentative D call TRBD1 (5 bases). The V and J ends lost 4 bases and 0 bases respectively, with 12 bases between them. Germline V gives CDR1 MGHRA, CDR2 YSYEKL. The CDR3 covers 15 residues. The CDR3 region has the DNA TGCGCCAGCAGCCGTGCAGGGATGATGAACACTGAAGCTTTCTTT. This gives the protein CASSRAGMMNTEAFF.

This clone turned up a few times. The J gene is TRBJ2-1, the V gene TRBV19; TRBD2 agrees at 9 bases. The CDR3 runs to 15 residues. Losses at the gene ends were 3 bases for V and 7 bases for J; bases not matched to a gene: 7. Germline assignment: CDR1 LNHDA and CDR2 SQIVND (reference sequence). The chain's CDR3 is CASSITAGGLNEQFF. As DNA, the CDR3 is TGTGCCAGTAGTATCACGGCGGGAGGGTTGAATGAGCAGTTCTTC.

The CDR3 coding sequence is TGTGCCAGCAGCGGTGGTCCGGGATCTGGAAACACCATATATTTT. Translation gives CASSGGPGSGNTIYF. The rearrangement links TRBV9 to TRBJ1-3; D gene ambiguous. V lost 3 bases and J lost 1, with 11 bases in between. Germline-derived CDR1 and CDR2 are SGDLS and YYNGEE. The CDR3 is made up of 15 amino acids.

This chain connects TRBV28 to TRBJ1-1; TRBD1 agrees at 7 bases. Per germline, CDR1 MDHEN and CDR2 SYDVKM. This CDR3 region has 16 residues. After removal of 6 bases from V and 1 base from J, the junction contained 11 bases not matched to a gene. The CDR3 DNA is TGTGCCAGCAGCCTGACACTAGGGGGCGAGAACACTGAAGCTTTCTTT. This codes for CASSLTLGGENTEAFF.

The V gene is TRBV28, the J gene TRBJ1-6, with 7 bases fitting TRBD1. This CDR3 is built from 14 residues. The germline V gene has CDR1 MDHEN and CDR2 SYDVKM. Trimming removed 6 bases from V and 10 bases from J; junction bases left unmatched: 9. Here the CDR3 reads CASSLTGAGSPLHF. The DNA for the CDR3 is TGTGCCAGCAGCCTTACAGGGGCTGGATCACCCCTCCACTTT. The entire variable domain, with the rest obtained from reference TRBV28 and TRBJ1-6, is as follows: DVKVTQSSRYLVKRTGEKVFLECVQDMDHENMFWYRQDPGLGLRLIYFSYDVKMKEKGDIPEGYSVSREKKERFSLILESASTNQTSMYLCASSLTGAGSPLHFGNGTRLTVT.

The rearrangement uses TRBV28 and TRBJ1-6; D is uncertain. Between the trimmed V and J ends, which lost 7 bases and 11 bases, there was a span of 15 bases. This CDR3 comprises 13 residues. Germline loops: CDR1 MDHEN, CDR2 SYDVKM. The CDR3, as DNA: TGTGCCAGCAATAAGGACTTCACGACACCCCTCCACTTT. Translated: CASNKDFTTPLHF.

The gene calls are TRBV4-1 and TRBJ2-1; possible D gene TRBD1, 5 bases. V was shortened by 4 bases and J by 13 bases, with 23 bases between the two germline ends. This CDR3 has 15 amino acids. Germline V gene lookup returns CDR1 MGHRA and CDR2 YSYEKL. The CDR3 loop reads CASSRKDTKPGTQFF. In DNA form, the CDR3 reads TGCGCCAGCAGCCGGAAGGACACCAAACCAGGCACCCAGTTCTTC.

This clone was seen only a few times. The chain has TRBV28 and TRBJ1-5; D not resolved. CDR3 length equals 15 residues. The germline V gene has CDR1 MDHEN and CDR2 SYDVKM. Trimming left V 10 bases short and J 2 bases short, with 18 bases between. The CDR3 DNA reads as TGTGCCACCATGGTCCCGAACAGAGGCAATCAGCCCCAGCATTTT. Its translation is CATMVPNRGNQPQHF.